This T cell receptor (beta chain) emerged from a study of Ad26.COV2.S vaccination and SARS-CoV-2 variants. Noted treatment: about 20 received Ad26.COV2.S at low or high dose, single or two shots; about 5 received placebo; per-sample allocation not given. Samples analyzed were those drawn on day 63 after the first vaccine or placebo injection. Participants' vaccine, an Ad26 vector, delivered Wuhan-strain SARS-CoV-2 spike. Method: immunoSEQ multiplex PCR; TCRdb's copy keeps in-frame clones and lacks some. The data contain 430,000 or so clones, 90% of them seen just once; the ten biggest clones take up about 12%. Points on this clone: The target antigen is unknown.

V was pared by 1 base and J by 0 bases, with 4 bases between. The CDR3 covers 13 residues. Germline CDR1 and CDR2: SGDLS and YYNGEE. General study points: Substantial response breadth was reportedly seen for spike-specific CD8+ and CD4+ T cells after vaccination. Similar non-spike TCR breadth was observed in recipients of vaccine and of placebo.

The clonotype originates from a person aged 18-65 years who received the Ad26.COV2.S COVID-19 vaccine or a placebo. The source was peripheral blood, collected in a trial of Ad26.COV2.S vaccine versus placebo. The chain uses TRBV9 and TRBJ1-1, with unresolved D. The CDR3 sequence is CASSVYLNTEAFF. In DNA, the CDR3 is TGTGCCAGCAGCGTATATTTGAACACTGAAGCTTTCTTT.